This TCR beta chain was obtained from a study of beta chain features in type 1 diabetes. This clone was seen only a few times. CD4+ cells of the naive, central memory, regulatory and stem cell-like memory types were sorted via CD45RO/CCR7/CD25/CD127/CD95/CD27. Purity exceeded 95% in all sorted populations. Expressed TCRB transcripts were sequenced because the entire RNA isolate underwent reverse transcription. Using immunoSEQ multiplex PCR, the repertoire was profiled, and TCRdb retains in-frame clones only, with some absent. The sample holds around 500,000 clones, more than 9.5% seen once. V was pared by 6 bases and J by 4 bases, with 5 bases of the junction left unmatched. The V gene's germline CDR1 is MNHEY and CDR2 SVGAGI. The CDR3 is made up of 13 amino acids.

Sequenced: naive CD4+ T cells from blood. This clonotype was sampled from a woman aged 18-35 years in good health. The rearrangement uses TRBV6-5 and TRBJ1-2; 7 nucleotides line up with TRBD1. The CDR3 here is CASSAQGTYGYTF. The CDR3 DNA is TGTGCCAGCAGCGCACAGGGGACCTATGGCTACACCTTC.